In its sample, the clone carrying this T cell receptor (beta chain) was seen many times. In TCRdb, the 5' RACE reads were re-called with MiXCR into one record per CDR3 protein. Of around 99,000 distinct CDR3 sequences listed, approximately 16% are singletons. This sample was included in a study of early T cells in non-severe SARS-CoV-2 infection. This CDR3 has 16 amino acids. Germline CDR1 LGHNA, CDR2 YNFKEQ. Losses at the gene ends were 1 base for V and 2 bases for J; bases not matched to a gene: 6. The receptor was derived from an adult who was a healthcare worker with PCR-confirmed SARS-CoV-2 infection or an uninfected control (not recorded which). The V call is TRBV4-2, the J call TRBJ2-3, with 7 bases aligning to TRBD2. This specimen consisted of whole blood, obtained at baseline. The chain's CDR3 is CASSQGFAGDTDTQYF. As DNA, the CDR3 is TGTGCCAGCAGCCAAGGCTTTGCGGGAGACACAGATACGCAGTATTTT.